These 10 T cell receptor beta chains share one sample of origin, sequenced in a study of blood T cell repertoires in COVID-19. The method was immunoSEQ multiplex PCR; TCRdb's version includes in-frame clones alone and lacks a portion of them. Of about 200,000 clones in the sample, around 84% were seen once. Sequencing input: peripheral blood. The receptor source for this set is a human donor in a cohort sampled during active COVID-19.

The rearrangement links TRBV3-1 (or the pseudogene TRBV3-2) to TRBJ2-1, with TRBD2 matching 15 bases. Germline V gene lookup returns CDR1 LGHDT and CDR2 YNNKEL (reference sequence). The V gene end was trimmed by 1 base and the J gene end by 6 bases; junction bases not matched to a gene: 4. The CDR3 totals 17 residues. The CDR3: CASSQGPGLAGGNEQFF. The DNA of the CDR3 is TGTGCCAGCAGCCAAGGACCGGGACTAGCGGGAGGCAATGAGCAGTTCTTC.

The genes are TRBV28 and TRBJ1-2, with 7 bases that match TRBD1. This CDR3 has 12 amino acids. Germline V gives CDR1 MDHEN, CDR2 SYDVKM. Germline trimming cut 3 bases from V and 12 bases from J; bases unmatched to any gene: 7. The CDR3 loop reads CASSFSQGGDTF. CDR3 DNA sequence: TGTGCCAGCAGTTTTTCCCAGGGGGGAGACACCTTC.

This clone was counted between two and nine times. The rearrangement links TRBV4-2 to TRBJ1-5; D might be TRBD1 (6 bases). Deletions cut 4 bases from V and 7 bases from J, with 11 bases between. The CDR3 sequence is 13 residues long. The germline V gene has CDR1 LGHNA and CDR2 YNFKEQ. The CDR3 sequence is CASSPQGTQPQHF. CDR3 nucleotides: TGTGCCAGCAGCCCTCAGGGGACCCAGCCCCAGCATTTT.

CDR3 coding DNA: TGTGCCAGCAGCCTTCACAGGGATGGAGAGACCCAGTACTTC. It yields the protein CASSLHRDGETQYF. J is TRBJ2-5 and V is TRBV3-1 (or the pseudogene TRBV3-2); weak D call: TRBD1 (6 bases). This CDR3 is 14 amino acids long. CDR1 is LGHDT and CDR2 is YNNKEL in the germline V gene (reference sequence). Trimming left V 4 bases short and J 4 bases short, with 13 bases between.

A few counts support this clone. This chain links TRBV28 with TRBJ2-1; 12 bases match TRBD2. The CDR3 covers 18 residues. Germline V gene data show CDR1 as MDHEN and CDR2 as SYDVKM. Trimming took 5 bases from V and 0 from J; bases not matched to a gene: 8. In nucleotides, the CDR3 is TGTGCCAGCAGTCCGACTAGCGGGAGTTGTATCTCCTACAATGAGCAGTTCTTC. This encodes CASSPTSGSCISYNEQFF.

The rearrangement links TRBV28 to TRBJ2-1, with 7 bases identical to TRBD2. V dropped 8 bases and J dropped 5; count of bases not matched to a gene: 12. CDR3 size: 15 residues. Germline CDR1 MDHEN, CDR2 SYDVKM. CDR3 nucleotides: TGTGCCAGCGGCGTGGAGCGGGAAACCCACAATGAGCAGTTCTTC. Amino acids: CASGVERETHNEQFF.

Written as DNA, the CDR3 is TGTGCCAGCAGCTTAGTTTACAGGGGTCACTACGAGCAGTACTTC. The encoded protein is CASSLVYRGHYEQYF. This chain joins TRBV11-2 and TRBJ2-7, with 7 positions matching TRBD1. V lost 1 base, J lost 3 bases, and 6 bases stayed unmatched. From germline, CDR1 is SGHAT and CDR2 FQNNGV. The CDR3 runs 15 residues.

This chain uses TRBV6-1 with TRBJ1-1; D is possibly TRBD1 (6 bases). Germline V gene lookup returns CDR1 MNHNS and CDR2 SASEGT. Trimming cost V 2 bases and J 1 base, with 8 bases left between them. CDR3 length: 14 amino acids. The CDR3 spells CASSEWGQNTEAFF. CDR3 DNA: TGTGCCAGCAGTGAATGGGGACAGAACACTGAAGCTTTCTTT.

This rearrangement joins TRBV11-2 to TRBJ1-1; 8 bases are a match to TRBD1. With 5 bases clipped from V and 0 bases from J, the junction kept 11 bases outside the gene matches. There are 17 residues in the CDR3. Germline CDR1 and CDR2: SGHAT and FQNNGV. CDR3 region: CASSPPRQGAMNTEAFF. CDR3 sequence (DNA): TGTGCCAGCAGCCCCCCGAGGCAGGGGGCGATGAACACTGAAGCTTTCTTT.

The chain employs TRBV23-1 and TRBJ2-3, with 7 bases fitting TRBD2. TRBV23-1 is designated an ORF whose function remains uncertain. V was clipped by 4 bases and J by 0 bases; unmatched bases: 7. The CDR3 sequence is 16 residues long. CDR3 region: CASSRSGGGSTDTQYF. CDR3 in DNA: TGCGCCAGCAGTCGCTCGGGGGGTGGTAGCACAGATACGCAGTATTTT.